The sequence of this TCR beta chain was determined in a study of T cell changes during pregnancy in multiple sclerosis. Profiling relied on immunoSEQ multiplex PCR, and the TCRdb table lists in-frame clones only, not all of them. There are 45,000 to 55,000 clones in the sample; 80% to 95% occur only once, and less than 2.5% lies in the top ten. The CDR3 extends over 14 amino acids. Trimming left V 1 base short and J 6 bases short, with 11 bases between. Germline V CDR1 and CDR2: SGHDT, YYEEEE. This TCR came from a female donor with multiple sclerosis, enrolled in a pregnancy study. This sequence joins TRBV5-6 and TRBJ2-1, with D perhaps TRBD2 (6 bases). Here the sequenced sample was peripheral blood, taken in the third trimester of pregnancy. CDR3 protein: CASSLRGRGNEQFF. In nucleotides, the CDR3 is TGTGCCAGCAGCTTGAGAGGGCGGGGCAATGAGCAGTTCTTC.